These 13 T cell receptor beta chains originate from one sample sequenced in a study of T cells in Graves' hyperthyroidism and ophthalmopathy. Authors of the study amplified TCR beta CDR3 regions from RNA transcripts. The HTBI primer set drove a first-round RT-PCR of the TCR CDR3. TCRdb re-called the multiplex PCR reads through MiXCR, storing one row per CDR3 protein. This repertoire shows some 570,000 distinct CDR3 sequences, 12% to 15% found once; its top ten account for roughly 6.9%. The sample comprised blood. The receptors come from a woman under 30 with Graves' ophthalmopathy.

Worth noting for this clonotype: Possible read error: a much larger clone is one base away. The gene calls are TRBV2 and TRBJ2-3; D possibly uses TRBD1 or TRBD2 (5 bases each). This CDR3 is 13 amino acids long. The germline V gene encodes CDR1 SNHLY and CDR2 FYNNEI. CDR3 residues: CASSVEATGTQYF. DNA of the CDR3: TGTGCCAGCAGTGTGGAGGCCACAGGTACGCAGTATTTT.

This clonotype was recorded at least ten times. CDR3 in amino acids: CASRGIRQGSGGNTIYF. The DNA for the CDR3 is TGTGCCAGCAGAGGGATCAGACAGGGTTCGGGCGGAAACACCATATATTTT. This chain joins TRBV6-1 and TRBJ1-3; 7 bases are shared with TRBD1. Per germline, CDR1 MNHNS and CDR2 SASEGT. V lost 6 bases to trimming and J lost 4 bases; unmatched junction nucleotides: 15. This CDR3 spans 17 amino acids.

This clonotype was detected ten times or more. This chain joins TRBV15 and TRBJ2-3; TRBD1 matches at 9 bases. The V and J ends lost 4 bases and 5 bases, in that order; junction bases with no gene match: 4. The germline CDR1 and CDR2 sequences are LNHNV and YYDKDF (reference sequence). The CDR3 covers 14 residues. For the CDR3, the DNA is TGTGCCACCAGCAAAGGACAGGGGCTAGATACGCAGTATTTT. Translated, it gives CATSKGQGLDTQYF.

This clonotype appeared many times. The rearrangement joins TRBV20-1 to TRBJ2-3; 9 bases match TRBD2. The CDR3 covers 15 residues. Germline V gene sequence: CDR1 DFQATT, CDR2 SNEGSKA (reference sequence). The V and J ends lost 3 bases and 6 bases, in that order; junction bases with no gene match: 10. This chain's CDR3 is CSASPVAGVADTQYF. For the CDR3, the DNA is TGCAGTGCTAGTCCAGTAGCGGGAGTGGCGGATACGCAGTATTTT.

This clonotype was counted ten times or more. This chain uses TRBV12-3 or TRBV12-4 with TRBJ2-5; D may be TRBD1 (5 bases). Deletions cut 6 bases from V and 7 bases from J, with 18 bases between. This CDR3 has 14 amino acids. The CDR3 region has the DNA TGTGCCAGCAGGGGCTGGGCGGACAAGATGACCCAGTACTTC. Residues: CASRGWADKMTQYF.

Many counts were recorded for this clonotype. The J gene is TRBJ2-5, the V gene TRBV11-1; D perhaps matches TRBD1 (5 bases). The germline gives CDR1 SGHAT, CDR2 FQDESV (reference sequence). V was clipped by 5 bases and J by 7 bases, with 20 bases between them. CDR3 length equals 15 residues. The chain's CDR3 is CASSHPDLKRGTQYF. For the CDR3, the DNA is TGTGCCAGCAGCCACCCCGACCTCAAAAGGGGGACCCAGTACTTC.

This clonotype has a handful of counts. The chain combines TRBV24-1 with TRBJ2-1, with D tentatively TRBD2 (5 bases). The germline V gene encodes CDR1 KGHDR and CDR2 SFDVKD. The CDR3 contains 14 residues. V was cut by 7 bases and J by 4 bases, with 13 bases left in between. The CDR3 is CATRASERYNEQFF. Written as DNA, the CDR3 is TGTGCCACCAGAGCCTCTGAGCGGTACAATGAGCAGTTCTTC.

Ten or more counts support this clonotype. V and J are TRBV28 and TRBJ2-5; maybe TRBD1 (5 bases). This CDR3 has 15 amino acids. V lost 3 bases, J lost 5 bases, and 16 bases lay in between. Per germline, CDR1 MDHEN and CDR2 SYDVKM. As DNA, the CDR3 is TGTGCCAGCAGTTTGGGCGGCAGGGTGAGGGAGACCCAGTACTTC. This codes for CASSLGGRVRETQYF.

This clonotype was recorded at least ten times. This chain joins TRBV28 and TRBJ2-1; D gene unclear. The CDR3 extends over 14 amino acids. Germline CDR1 and CDR2: MDHEN and SYDVKM. Trimming removed 4 bases from V and 6 bases from J, with 13 bases in between. The CDR3 region is CASSYLTVGNEQFF. CDR3 sequence (DNA): TGTGCCAGCAGTTATTTGACCGTAGGCAATGAGCAGTTCTTC.

In its sample, this clonotype was seen many times. V usage is TRBV2 and J usage is TRBJ1-5; no clear D. Germline CDR1 reads SNHLY; CDR2 reads FYNNEI. The CDR3 consists of 14 residues. Trimming removed 0 bases from V and 6 bases from J, with 9 bases in between. This CDR3 is CASSEALQIQPQHF. DNA for the CDR3: TGTGCCAGCAGTGAAGCGCTACAGATTCAGCCCCAGCATTTT.

V usage is TRBV2 and J usage is TRBJ1-1, with 9 positions matching TRBD1. The V and J ends lost 6 bases and 11 bases, in that order; junction bases with no gene match: 13. Germline V gives CDR1 SNHLY, CDR2 FYNNEI. This CDR3 comprises 14 residues. The CDR3: CASSVQGARGRAFF. The CDR3 nucleotides are TGTGCCAGCAGCGTACAGGGGGCGCGTGGAAGGGCTTTCTTT.

This clonotype was recorded a few times. V usage is TRBV20-1 and J usage is TRBJ1-3; D ambiguous. Germline CDR1 reads DFQATT; CDR2 reads SNEGSKA (reference sequence). Trimming stripped 6 bases from V and 7 bases from J, with 16 bases between. The CDR3 runs to 13 residues. The CDR3 reads CSATSGVKNTIYF. The CDR3 nucleotides are TGCAGTGCCACGAGCGGGGTTAAGAACACCATATATTTT.

This clonotype was recorded many times. The chain carries TRBV20-1 and TRBJ1-5, with 7 bases identical to TRBD1. The CDR3 has 13 amino acids. The trim removed 6 bases at V and 5 bases at J, leaving 7 bases unmatched. CDR1 is DFQATT and CDR2 is SNEGSKA in the germline V gene (reference sequence). In DNA, the CDR3 is TGCAGTGCAACGACAGGGACAGATCAGCCCCAGCATTTT. This translates into CSATTGTDQPQHF.